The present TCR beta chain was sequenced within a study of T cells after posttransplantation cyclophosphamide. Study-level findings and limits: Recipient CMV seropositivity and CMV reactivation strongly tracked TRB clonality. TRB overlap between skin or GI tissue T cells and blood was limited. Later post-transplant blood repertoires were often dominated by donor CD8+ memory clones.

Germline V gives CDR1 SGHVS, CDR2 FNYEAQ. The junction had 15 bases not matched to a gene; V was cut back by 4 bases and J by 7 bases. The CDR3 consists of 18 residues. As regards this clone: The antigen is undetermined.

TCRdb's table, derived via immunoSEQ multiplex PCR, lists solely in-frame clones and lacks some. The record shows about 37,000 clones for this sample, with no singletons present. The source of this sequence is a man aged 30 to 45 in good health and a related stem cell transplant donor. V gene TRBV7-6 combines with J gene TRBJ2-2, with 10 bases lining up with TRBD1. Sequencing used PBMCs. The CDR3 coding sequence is TGTGCCAGCAGCTCCTACCGCCCCCGGGACAGGGGAATCGGGGAGCTGTTTTTT. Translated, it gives CASSSYRPRDRGIGELFF.